One and the same sample provided the 13 T cell receptor beta chains below, sequenced in a study of blood T cell repertoires in COVID-19. Sequencing was performed with immunoSEQ multiplex PCR; in TCRdb, only in-frame clones are kept and a portion is missing. The table lists over 450,000 clones, about 89% of them singletons. The material sequenced was peripheral blood. Receptors originate from a woman aged 45-59 years with COVID-19, enrolled during active disease.

This chain links TRBV20-1 with TRBJ2-3, with 10 nucleotides matching TRBD2. This CDR3 contains 18 residues. Looked up from germline, CDR1 is DFQATT and CDR2 is SNEGSKA (reference sequence). The V segment lost 3 bases and the J segment 4 bases; nucleotides outside the gene matches: 16. CDR3 in amino acids: CSASTVGHRGLAADTQYF. The CDR3 DNA is TGCAGTGCTAGTACCGTGGGTCATCGTGGACTAGCGGCAGATACGCAGTATTTT.

This chain joins TRBV6-1 and TRBJ2-3, with 10 positions matching TRBD2. Germline V gives CDR1 MNHNS, CDR2 SASEGT. Unmatched junction bases numbered 6, after V lost 3 bases and J lost 6 bases. The CDR3 runs to 15 residues. CDR3 region: CASSDERGGLDTQYF. CDR3 sequence (DNA): TGTGCCAGCAGTGACGAGCGGGGGGGCCTCGATACGCAGTATTTT.

V usage is TRBV19 and J usage is TRBJ2-5, with 8 nucleotides matching TRBD1. Germline-derived CDR1 and CDR2 are LNHDA and SQIVND (reference sequence). With 5 bases clipped from V and 4 bases from J, the junction kept 6 bases outside the gene matches. CDR3 length: 14 amino acids. The CDR3 sequence is CASSEQGATETQYF. CDR3 nucleotides: TGTGCCAGTAGTGAGCAGGGGGCTACAGAGACCCAGTACTTC. Looking up the rest from reference TRBV19 and TRBJ2-5 gives the full variable domain: DGGITQSPKYLFRKEGQNVTLSCEQNLNHDAMYWYRQDPGQGLRLIYYSQIVNDFQKGDIAEGYSVSREKKESFPLTVTSAQKNPTAFYLCASSEQGATETQYFGPGTRLLVL.

The chain carries TRBV2 and TRBJ2-5; 10 nucleotides line up with TRBD2. CDR3 length equals 15 residues. Losses at the gene ends were 2 bases for V and 3 bases for J; bases not matched to a gene: 3. In germline, CDR1 is SNHLY, CDR2 FYNNEI. The CDR3 region is CASSELAGVKETQYF. The CDR3 coding sequence is TGTGCCAGCAGTGAACTAGCGGGGGTTAAAGAGACCCAGTACTTC.

V and J are TRBV3-1 (or the pseudogene TRBV3-2) and TRBJ2-2, with D perhaps TRBD1 (6 bases). CDR3 length equals 15 residues. The germline V gene encodes CDR1 LGHDT and CDR2 YNNKEL (reference sequence). V was cut by 3 bases and J by 3 bases, with 11 bases left in between. The chain's CDR3 is CASSQLHRDTGELFF. CDR3 nucleotide sequence: TGTGCCAGCAGCCAGCTGCACAGGGACACCGGGGAGCTGTTTTTT.

V and J are TRBV25-1 and TRBJ2-1; TRBD1 is a possible D gene (5 bases). CDR1 and CDR2 (germline): MGHDK, SYGVNS. V was trimmed by 3 bases and J by 3 bases, leaving 15 bases between them. There are 16 residues in the CDR3. CDR3 sequence reads: CASSDPARTSYNEQFF. The CDR3 DNA follows: TGTGCCAGCAGTGACCCCGCCAGGACAAGCTACAATGAGCAGTTCTTC.

The chain employs TRBV2 and TRBJ1-3; TRBD1 matches at 8 bases. Unmatched junction bases numbered 4, after V lost 7 bases and J lost 5 bases. Per germline, CDR1 SNHLY and CDR2 FYNNEI. The CDR3 extends over 13 amino acids. CDR3 nucleotides: TGTGCCAGCACCCGGGACAGGCGAAACACCATATATTTT. Its translation is CASTRDRRNTIYF.

The V gene is TRBV7-8, the J gene TRBJ1-5; D not certain. The CDR3 contains 15 residues. V lost 5 bases, J lost 2 bases, and 13 bases lay in between. The germline V gene has CDR1 SGHVS and CDR2 FQNEAQ. As DNA, the CDR3 is TGTGCCAGCAGCCCCGTAGAGGAAGGCAATCAGCCCCAGCATTTT. Amino acid sequence: CASSPVEEGNQPQHF.

The chain recombines TRBV7-9 with TRBJ1-2; tentatively, D is TRBD1 (6 bases). V lost 7 bases and J 6 bases, leaving 12 bases between the germline ends. Germline V CDR1 and CDR2: SEHNR, FQNEAQ (reference sequence). The CDR3 totals 12 residues. The CDR3 bases are TGTGCCAGCACCCTAGGGGGAGATGGCTACACCTTC. Translation gives CASTLGGDGYTF.

Comments on this clone: Other DNA sequences in the same sample also yield this CDR3. This chain uses TRBV29-1 with TRBJ1-2; tentative D call: TRBD1 (6 bases). The CDR3 runs to 12 residues. V lost 7 bases and J 8 bases, leaving 17 bases between the germline ends. In germline, CDR1 is SQVTM, CDR2 ANQGSEA. The CDR3 DNA reads as TGCAGCGCGCGACAGGCCCTTAGCGGCTACACCTTC. It yields the protein CSARQALSGYTF.

The V and J genes are TRBV19 and TRBJ1-5; maybe TRBD1 (5 bases). Per germline, CDR1 LNHDA and CDR2 SQIVND (reference sequence). The CDR3 has 16 residues. V lost 7 bases and J lost 7, with 23 bases in between. CDR3 nucleotides: TGTGCCAGTACCCTCTACGGCGGGGGGAATCGGCAGCCCCAGCATTTT. It translates to CASTLYGGGNRQPQHF.

This chain connects TRBV30 to TRBJ2-3; TRBD2 matches 8 bases. This CDR3 spans 14 amino acids. Germline V lookup: CDR1 GTSNPN, CDR2 SVGIG (reference sequence). The junction had 9 bases not matched to a gene; V was cut back by 4 bases and J by 6 bases. CDR3 residues: CAWTRGVAGDTQYF. CDR3 nucleotide sequence: TGTGCCTGGACTAGGGGAGTAGCGGGGGATACGCAGTATTTT. Complete variable domain (other parts from reference TRBV30 and TRBJ2-3): SQTIHQWPATLVQPVGSPLSLECTVEGTSNPNLYWYRQAAGRGLQLLFYSVGIGQISSEVPQNLSASRPQDRQFILSSKKLLLSDSGFYLCAWTRGVAGDTQYFGPGTRLTVL.

This clone was observed once. The gene calls are TRBV28 and TRBJ2-7; 8 bases align to TRBD1. Germline V gene sequence: CDR1 MDHEN, CDR2 SYDVKM. V gave up 7 bases and J gave up 5 bases; unmatched junction bases: 10. The CDR3 is 14 amino acids. The CDR3 reads CASIGQGAIDEQYF. CDR3 DNA: TGTGCCAGCATCGGGCAGGGGGCTATCGACGAGCAGTACTTC. Full variable domain (rest looked up from reference TRBV28 and TRBJ2-7): DVKVTQSSRYLVKRTGEKVFLECVQDMDHENMFWYRQDPGLGLRLIYFSYDVKMKEKGDIPEGYSVSREKKERFSLILESASTNQTSMYLCASIGQGAIDEQYFGPGTRLTVT.